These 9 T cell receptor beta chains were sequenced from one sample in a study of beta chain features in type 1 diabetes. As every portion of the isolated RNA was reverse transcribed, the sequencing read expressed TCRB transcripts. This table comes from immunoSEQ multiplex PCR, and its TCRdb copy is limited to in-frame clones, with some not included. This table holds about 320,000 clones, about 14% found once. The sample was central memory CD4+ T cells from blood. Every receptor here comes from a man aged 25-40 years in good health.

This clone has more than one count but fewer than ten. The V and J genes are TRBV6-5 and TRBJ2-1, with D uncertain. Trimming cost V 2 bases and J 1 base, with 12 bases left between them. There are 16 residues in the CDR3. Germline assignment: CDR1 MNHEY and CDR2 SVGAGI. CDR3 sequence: CASSYETGASYNEQFF. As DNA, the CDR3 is TGTGCCAGCAGTTACGAGACGGGTGCGTCCTACAATGAGCAGTTCTTC.

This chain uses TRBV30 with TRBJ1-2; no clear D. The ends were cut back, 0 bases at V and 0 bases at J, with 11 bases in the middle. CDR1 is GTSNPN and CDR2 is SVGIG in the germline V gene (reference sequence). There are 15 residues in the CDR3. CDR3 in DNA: TGTGCCTGGAGTGTCTCTCGCCGCACTAACTATGGCTACACCTTC. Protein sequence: CAWSVSRRTNYGYTF.

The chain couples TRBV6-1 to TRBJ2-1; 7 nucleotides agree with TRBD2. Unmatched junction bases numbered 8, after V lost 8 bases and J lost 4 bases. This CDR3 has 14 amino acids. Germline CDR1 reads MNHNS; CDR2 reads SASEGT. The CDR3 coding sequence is TGTGCCAGCGTCTGGGGGAGGGAATACAATGAGCAGTTCTTC. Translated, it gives CASVWGREYNEQFF.

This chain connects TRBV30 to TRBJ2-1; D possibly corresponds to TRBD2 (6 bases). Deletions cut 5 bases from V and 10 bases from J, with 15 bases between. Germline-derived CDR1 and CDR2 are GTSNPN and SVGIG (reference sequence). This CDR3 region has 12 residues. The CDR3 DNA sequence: TGTGCCTGGGGGGACTTCCTCGGAGAGCAGTTCTTC. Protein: CAWGDFLGEQFF.

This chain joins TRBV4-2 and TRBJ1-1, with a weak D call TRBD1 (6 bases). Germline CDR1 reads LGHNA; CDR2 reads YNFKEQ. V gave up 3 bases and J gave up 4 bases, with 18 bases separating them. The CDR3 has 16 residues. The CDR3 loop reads CASSQRGGRGSTEAFF. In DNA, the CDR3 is TGTGCCAGCAGCCAGCGGGGGGGCCGTGGGAGCACTGAAGCTTTCTTT.

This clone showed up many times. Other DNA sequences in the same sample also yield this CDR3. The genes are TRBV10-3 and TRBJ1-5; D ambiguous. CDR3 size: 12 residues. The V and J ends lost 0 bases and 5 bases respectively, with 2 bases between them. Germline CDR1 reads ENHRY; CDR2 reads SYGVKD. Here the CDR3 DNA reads TGTGCCATCAGTGAGTCAGATCAGCCCCAGCATTTT. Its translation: CAISESDQPQHF.

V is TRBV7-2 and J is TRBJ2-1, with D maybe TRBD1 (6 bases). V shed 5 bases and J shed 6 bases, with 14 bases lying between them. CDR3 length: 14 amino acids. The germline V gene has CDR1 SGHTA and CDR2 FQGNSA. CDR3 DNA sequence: TGTGCCAGCAGCCCATCACAGGGTCTCAATGAGCAGTTCTTC. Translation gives CASSPSQGLNEQFF.

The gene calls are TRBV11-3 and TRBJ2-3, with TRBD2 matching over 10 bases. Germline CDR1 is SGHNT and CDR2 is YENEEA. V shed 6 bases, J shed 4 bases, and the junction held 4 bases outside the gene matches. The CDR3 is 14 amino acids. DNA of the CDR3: TGTGCCAGCAGGCGACTAGCGGGCGCAGATACGCAGTATTTT. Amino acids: CASRRLAGADTQYF. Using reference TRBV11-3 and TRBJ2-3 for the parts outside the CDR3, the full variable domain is EAGVVQSPRYKIIEKKQPVAFWCNPISGHNTLYWYLQNLGQGPELLIRYENEEAVDDSQLPKDRFSAERLKGVDSTLKIQPAELGDSAVYLCASRRLAGADTQYFGPGTRLTVL.

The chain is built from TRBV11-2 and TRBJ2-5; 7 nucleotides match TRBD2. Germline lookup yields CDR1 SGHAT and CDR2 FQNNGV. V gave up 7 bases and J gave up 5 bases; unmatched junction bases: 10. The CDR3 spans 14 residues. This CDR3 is CASNKLARGETQYF. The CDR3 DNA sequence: TGTGCCAGCAACAAGCTAGCGCGGGGGGAGACCCAGTACTTC.